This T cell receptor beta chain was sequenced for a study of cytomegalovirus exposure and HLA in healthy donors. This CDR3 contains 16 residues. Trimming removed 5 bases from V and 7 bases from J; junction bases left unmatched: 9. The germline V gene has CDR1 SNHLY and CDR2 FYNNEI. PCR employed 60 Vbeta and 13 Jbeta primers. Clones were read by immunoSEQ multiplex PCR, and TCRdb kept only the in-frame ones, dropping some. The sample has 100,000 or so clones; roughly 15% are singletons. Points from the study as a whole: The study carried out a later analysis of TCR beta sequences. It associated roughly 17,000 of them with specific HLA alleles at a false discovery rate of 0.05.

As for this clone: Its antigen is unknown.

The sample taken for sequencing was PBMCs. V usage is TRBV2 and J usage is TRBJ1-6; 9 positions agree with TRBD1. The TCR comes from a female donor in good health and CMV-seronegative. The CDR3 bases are TGTGCCAGCAGTTCCGGGGGGACAGGGCTGAATTCACCCCTCCACTTT. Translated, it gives CASSSGGTGLNSPLHF. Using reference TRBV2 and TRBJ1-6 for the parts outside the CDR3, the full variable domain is EPEVTQTPSHQVTQMGQEVILRCVPISNHLYFYWYRQILGQKVEFLVSFYNNEISEKSEIFDDQFSVERPDGSNFTLKIRSTKLEDSAMYFCASSSGGTGLNSPLHFGNGTRLTVT.